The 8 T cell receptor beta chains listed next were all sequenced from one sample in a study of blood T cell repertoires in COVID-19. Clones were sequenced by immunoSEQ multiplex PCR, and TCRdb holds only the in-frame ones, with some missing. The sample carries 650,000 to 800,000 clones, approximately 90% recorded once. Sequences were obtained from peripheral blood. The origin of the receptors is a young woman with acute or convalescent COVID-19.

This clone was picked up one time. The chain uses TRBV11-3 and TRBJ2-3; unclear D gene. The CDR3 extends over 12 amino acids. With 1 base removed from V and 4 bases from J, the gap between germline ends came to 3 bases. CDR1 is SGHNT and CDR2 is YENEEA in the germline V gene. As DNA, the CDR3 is TGTGCCAGCAGCTTAGGAGCAGATACGCAGTATTTT. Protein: CASSLGADTQYF.

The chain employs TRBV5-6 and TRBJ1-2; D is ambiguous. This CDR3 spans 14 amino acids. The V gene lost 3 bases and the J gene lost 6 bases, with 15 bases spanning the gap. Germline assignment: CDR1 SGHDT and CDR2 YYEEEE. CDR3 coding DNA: TGTGCCAGCAGCTACGACCTCAGGAAAGATGGCTACACCTTC. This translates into CASSYDLRKDGYTF.

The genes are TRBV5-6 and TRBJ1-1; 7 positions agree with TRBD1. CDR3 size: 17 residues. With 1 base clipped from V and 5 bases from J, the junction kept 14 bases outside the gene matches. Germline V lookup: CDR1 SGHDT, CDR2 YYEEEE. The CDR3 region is CASSLIGVRGQGTEAFF. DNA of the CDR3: TGTGCCAGCAGCTTGATTGGTGTAAGGGGGCAAGGTACTGAAGCTTTCTTT.

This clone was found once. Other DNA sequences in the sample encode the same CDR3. The CDR3 loop reads CAWSVGQYYGYTF. CDR3 nucleotide sequence: TGTGCCTGGAGTGTGGGCCAGTACTATGGCTACACCTTC. V is TRBV30 and J is TRBJ1-2, with D unresolved. The CDR3 totals 13 residues. The V gene's germline CDR1 is GTSNPN and CDR2 SVGIG (reference sequence). The V end was cut by 0 bases, the J end by 3 bases, with 8 bases between.

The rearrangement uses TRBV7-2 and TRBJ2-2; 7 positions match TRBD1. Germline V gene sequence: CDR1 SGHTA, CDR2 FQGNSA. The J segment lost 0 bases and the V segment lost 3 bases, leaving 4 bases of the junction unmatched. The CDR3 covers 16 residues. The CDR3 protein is CASSLAGTANTGELFF. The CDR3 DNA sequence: TGTGCCAGCAGCTTGGCCGGGACAGCGAACACCGGGGAGCTGTTTTTT.

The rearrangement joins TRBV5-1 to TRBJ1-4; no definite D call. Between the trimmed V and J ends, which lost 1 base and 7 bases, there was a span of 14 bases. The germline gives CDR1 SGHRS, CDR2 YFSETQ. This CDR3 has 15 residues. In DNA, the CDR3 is TGCGCCAGCAGCTTGAATGGAGGATTGCGTGAAAAACTGTTTTTT. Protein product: CASSLNGGLREKLFF.

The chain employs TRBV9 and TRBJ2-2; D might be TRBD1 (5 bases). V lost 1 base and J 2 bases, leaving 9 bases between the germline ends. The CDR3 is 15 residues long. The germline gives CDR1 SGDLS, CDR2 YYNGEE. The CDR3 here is CASSVNQGNTGELFF. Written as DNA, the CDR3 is TGTGCCAGCAGCGTAAACCAGGGTAACACCGGGGAGCTGTTTTTT.

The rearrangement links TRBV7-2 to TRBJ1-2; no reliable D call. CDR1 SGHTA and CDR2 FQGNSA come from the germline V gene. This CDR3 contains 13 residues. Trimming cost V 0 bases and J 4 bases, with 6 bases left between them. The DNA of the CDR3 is TGTGCCAGCAGCTTAGCGCCGGGCTATGGCTACACCTTC. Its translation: CASSLAPGYGYTF.